These 22 T cell receptor beta chains were sequenced from one sample in a study of T cells after yellow fever vaccination. MiXCR was run by TCRdb on the 5' RACE reads, yielding one entry per CDR3 protein. The sample includes hundreds of thousands of distinct CDR3 sequences, about 13% seen only once; the top ten take more than 12%. The sample consisted of PBMCs, taken on the day of the yellow fever booster vaccination. The source of these receptors is a young man who received the YFV17D yellow fever vaccine.

The J gene is TRBJ1-5, the V gene TRBV1. TRBV1 is annotated as a pseudogene. The CDR3 contains 17 residues. For the CDR3, the DNA is TGCACCAGCAGCCAAGCTAGAAAGCCATATAGCAATCAGCCCCAGCATTTT. This encodes CTSSQARKPYSNQPQHF.

CDR3 nucleotides: TGTGCCAGCAGTTACGCCAGCGCGGCCAAAAAAGAGACCCAGTACTTC. It specifies CASSYASAAKKETQYF. The rearrangement joins TRBV6-5 to TRBJ2-5; D gene uncertain. V dropped 2 bases and J dropped 3 bases, with 16 bases sitting between them. Germline V gene data show CDR1 as MNHEY and CDR2 as SVGAGI. This CDR3 has 16 amino acids.

The V gene is TRBV3-1, the J gene TRBJ2-2; 9 positions agree with TRBD2. Germline assignment: CDR1 LGHDT and CDR2 YNNKEL (reference sequence). The CDR3 runs to 18 residues. With 3 bases clipped from V and 6 bases from J, the junction kept 14 bases outside the gene matches. The CDR3 protein is CASSHPGTSYYGAGELFF. The CDR3 coding sequence is TGTGCCAGCAGCCATCCCGGGACTAGCTATTACGGGGCCGGGGAGCTGTTTTTT.

This clonotype appeared a few times. This chain joins TRBV12-3 or TRBV12-4 and TRBJ2-7; 7 nucleotides agree with TRBD1. CDR3 size: 14 residues. With V trimmed by 6 bases and J by 1 base, 6 bases remained unmatched. The CDR3 loop reads CASRPGTASYEQYF. The CDR3 nucleotides are TGTGCCAGCAGGCCCGGGACAGCTTCCTACGAGCAGTACTTC.

This chain connects TRBV28 to TRBJ1-2, with 7 bases that match TRBD1. This CDR3 is 14 amino acids long. V lost 5 bases, J lost 2 bases, and 5 bases stayed unmatched. Germline V gives CDR1 MDHEN, CDR2 SYDVKM. The CDR3 coding sequence is TGTGCCAGCAGTACCCAGACAGGGAACTATGGCTACACCTTC. Translated: CASSTQTGNYGYTF.

This clonotype was observed a few times. V gene TRBV15 combines with J gene TRBJ2-5, with D hard to call. This CDR3 region has 15 residues. CDR1 LNHNV and CDR2 YYDKDF come from the germline V gene (reference sequence). V was cut by 2 bases and J by 1 base, with 11 bases left in between. CDR3 loop: CATSRTPLGQETQYF. The CDR3 DNA is TGTGCCACCAGCAGAACTCCATTGGGCCAAGAGACCCAGTACTTC.

The V gene is TRBV7-6, the J gene TRBJ2-3; the D is unclear. V gave up 5 bases and J gave up 0 bases, with 9 bases separating them. Germline V gene lookup returns CDR1 SGHVS and CDR2 FNYEAQ. This CDR3 spans 14 amino acids. CDR3 nucleotides: TGTGCCAGCAGCGCCCTGACTAGCACAGATACGCAGTATTTT. This translates into CASSALTSTDTQYF.

This clonotype was observed a handful of times. The chain combines TRBV20-1 with TRBJ1-1; no clear D. With 2 bases removed from V and 2 bases from J, the gap between germline ends came to 9 bases. Germline CDR1 is DFQATT and CDR2 is SNEGSKA (reference sequence). This CDR3 is 13 amino acids long. CDR3 region: CSARIAGNTEAFF. The DNA for the CDR3 is TGCAGTGCTAGAATTGCAGGTAACACTGAAGCTTTCTTT.

This clonotype was seen a few times. The J gene is TRBJ2-5, the V gene TRBV5-6; perhaps TRBD1 as D (5 bases). The CDR3 runs to 15 residues. CDR1 and CDR2 from the germline V gene are SGHDT and YYEEEE. Trimming took off 0 bases at V and 5 bases at J, with 14 bases between the two ends. The CDR3 region is CASSLAGRDSETQYF. DNA of the CDR3: TGTGCCAGCAGCTTGGCCGGCAGGGATAGTGAGACCCAGTACTTC.

This clonotype has only a few counts. The chain joins TRBV7-2 to TRBJ2-7; no definite D call. The ends were cut back, 2 bases at V and 6 bases at J, with 14 bases in the middle. The CDR3 consists of 14 residues. CDR1 is SGHTA and CDR2 is FQGNSA in the germline V gene. CDR3 sequence reads: CASSLSRLPGEQYF. CDR3 nucleotide sequence: TGTGCCAGCAGCTTATCCCGACTCCCGGGCGAGCAGTACTTC. Filled out from reference TRBV7-2 and TRBJ2-7, the complete variable domain reads GAGVSQSPSNKVTEKGKDVELRCDPISGHTALYWYRQSLGQGLEFLIYFQGNSAPDKSGLPSDRFSAERTGGSVSTLTIQRTQQEDSAVYLCASSLSRLPGEQYFGPGTRLTVT.

This clonotype was counted only a few times. In nucleotides, the CDR3 is TGTGCCAGCAGTTTCGACCCGCAAGAGACCCAGTACTTC. Its protein product is CASSFDPQETQYF. This sequence joins TRBV12-3 or TRBV12-4 and TRBJ2-5, with no clear D. There are 13 residues in the CDR3. V lost 3 bases and J 2 bases, leaving 7 bases between the germline ends.

This clonotype was seen a few times. The chain couples TRBV25-1 to TRBJ1-2; D uncertain. V was trimmed by 2 bases and J by 8 bases, leaving 12 bases between them. The V gene's germline CDR1 is MGHDK and CDR2 SYGVNS. The CDR3 length is 13 residues. The CDR3 spells CASSERGFGGYTF. Here the CDR3 DNA reads TGTGCCAGCAGTGAACGAGGGTTCGGAGGCTACACCTTC.

This clonotype has only a few counts. The rearrangement joins TRBV5-1 to TRBJ2-1; TRBD1 might be the D (6 bases). This CDR3 contains 18 residues. Trimming stripped 1 base from V and 5 bases from J, with 22 bases between. Germline V lookup: CDR1 SGHRS, CDR2 YFSETQ. The CDR3 loop reads CASSLYVQGVERDNEQFF. The CDR3 DNA reads TGCGCCAGCAGCTTGTACGTACAGGGCGTCGAGCGAGACAATGAGCAGTTCTTC. Full variable domain (rest looked up from reference TRBV5-1 and TRBJ2-1): KAGVTQTPRYLIKTRGQQVTLSCSPISGHRSVSWYQQTPGQGLQFLFEYFSETQRNKGNFPGRFSGRQFSNSRSEMNVSTLELGDSALYLCASSLYVQGVERDNEQFFGPGTRLTVL.

This chain joins TRBV12-3 or TRBV12-4 and TRBJ1-4, with D uncertain. V lost 6 bases and J lost 6, with 8 bases in between. CDR3 length equals 12 residues. This chain's CDR3 is CASSLTYEKLFF. CDR3 nucleotide sequence: TGTGCCAGCAGCCTCACCTATGAAAAACTGTTTTTT.

The chain is built from TRBV5-6 and TRBJ2-7; no clear D. The CDR3 is 13 residues long. Germline V lookup: CDR1 SGHDT, CDR2 YYEEEE. Trimming cost V 1 base and J 9 bases, with 14 bases left between them. The DNA for the CDR3 is TGTGCCAGCAGCTTGTGGACGAAAAAGGGGCAGTACTTC. Protein: CASSLWTKKGQYF.

This clonotype was counted a few times. The rearrangement uses TRBV7-9 and TRBJ1-4; D call uncertain. Germline CDR1 and CDR2: SEHNR and FQNEAQ (reference sequence). Trimming took 2 bases from V and 7 from J, leaving 14 bases between them. CDR3 length: 15 residues. The CDR3 protein is CASSLNSRGGEKLFF. The CDR3 region has the DNA TGTGCCAGCAGCTTAAATTCCCGAGGTGGTGAAAAACTGTTTTTT.

This clonotype turned up a few times. The V gene is TRBV5-1, the J gene TRBJ2-1, with TRBD2 matching over 10 bases. Germline V gene sequence: CDR1 SGHRS, CDR2 YFSETQ. The CDR3 has 18 residues. The trim removed 2 bases at V and 6 bases at J, leaving 14 bases unmatched. The CDR3 is CASSLPHGASGRINEQFF. CDR3 DNA sequence: TGCGCCAGCAGCTTACCCCATGGGGCTAGCGGGAGAATCAATGAGCAGTTCTTC.

This clonotype was seen a few times. CDR3 protein: CASSPLSSGSNTQYF. The CDR3 region has the DNA TGTGCCAGCTCACCACTGAGTAGCGGGAGTAATACGCAGTATTTT. This chain connects TRBV18 to TRBJ2-3; 9 bases are shared with TRBD2. CDR3 length: 15 amino acids. Unmatched junction bases numbered 6, after V lost 1 base and J lost 7 bases. CDR1 and CDR2 (germline): KGHSH, LQKENI.

The V gene is TRBV20-1, the J gene TRBJ2-1; unclear D gene. There are 13 residues in the CDR3. Germline CDR1 is DFQATT and CDR2 is SNEGSKA (reference sequence). The ends were cut back, 0 bases at V and 8 bases at J, with 11 bases in the middle. The CDR3 loop reads CSARDPFRHEQFF. The CDR3 nucleotides read TGCAGTGCTAGAGATCCCTTTCGGCATGAGCAGTTCTTC.

The table lists this clonotype with a few counts. The rearrangement joins TRBV4-1 to TRBJ2-2; D perhaps matches TRBD2 (7 bases). Germline assignment: CDR1 MGHRA and CDR2 YSYEKL. Trimming took off 3 bases at V and 2 bases at J, with 16 bases between the two ends. The CDR3 is 17 amino acids. CDR3 bases: TGCGCCAGCAGCCACATCGGGGGCGGGAGAAACACCGGGGAGCTGTTTTTT. Its translation is CASSHIGGGRNTGELFF.

The chain combines TRBV29-1 with TRBJ2-5, with 8 positions matching TRBD2. V dropped 0 bases and J dropped 0; count of bases not matched to a gene: 6. The CDR3 totals 16 residues. The germline gives CDR1 SQVTM, CDR2 ANQGSEA. The CDR3 DNA sequence: TGCAGCGTTGAAGATCCCGAGCGGGAGAACCAAGAGACCCAGTACTTC. Translating gives CSVEDPERENQETQYF.

This clonotype has more than one count but fewer than ten. The chain employs TRBV12-3 or TRBV12-4 and TRBJ2-3; D is ambiguous. The V gene lost 3 bases and the J gene lost 2 bases, with 9 bases spanning the gap. The CDR3 spans 14 residues. The CDR3 region has the DNA TGTGCCAGCAGTTTTGGAGAGTTCACAGATACGCAGTATTTT. Protein sequence: CASSFGEFTDTQYF.